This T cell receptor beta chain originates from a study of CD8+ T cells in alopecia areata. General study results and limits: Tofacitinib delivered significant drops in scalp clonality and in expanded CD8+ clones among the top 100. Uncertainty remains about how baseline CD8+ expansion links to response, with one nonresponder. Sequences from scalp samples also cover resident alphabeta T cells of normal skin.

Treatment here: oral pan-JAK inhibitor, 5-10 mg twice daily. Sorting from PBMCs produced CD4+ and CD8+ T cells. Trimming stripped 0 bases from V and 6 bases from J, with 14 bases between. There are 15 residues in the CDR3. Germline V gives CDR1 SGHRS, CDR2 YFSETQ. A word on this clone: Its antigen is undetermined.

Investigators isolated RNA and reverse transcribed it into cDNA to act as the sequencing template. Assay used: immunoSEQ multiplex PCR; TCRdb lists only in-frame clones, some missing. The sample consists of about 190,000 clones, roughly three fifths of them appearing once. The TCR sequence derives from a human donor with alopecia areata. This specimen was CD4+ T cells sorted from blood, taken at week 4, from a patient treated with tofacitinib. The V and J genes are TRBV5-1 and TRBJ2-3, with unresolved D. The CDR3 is CASSLAGGPPDTQYF. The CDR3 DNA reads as TGCGCCAGCAGCTTGGCTGGTGGTCCACCCGATACGCAGTATTTT.